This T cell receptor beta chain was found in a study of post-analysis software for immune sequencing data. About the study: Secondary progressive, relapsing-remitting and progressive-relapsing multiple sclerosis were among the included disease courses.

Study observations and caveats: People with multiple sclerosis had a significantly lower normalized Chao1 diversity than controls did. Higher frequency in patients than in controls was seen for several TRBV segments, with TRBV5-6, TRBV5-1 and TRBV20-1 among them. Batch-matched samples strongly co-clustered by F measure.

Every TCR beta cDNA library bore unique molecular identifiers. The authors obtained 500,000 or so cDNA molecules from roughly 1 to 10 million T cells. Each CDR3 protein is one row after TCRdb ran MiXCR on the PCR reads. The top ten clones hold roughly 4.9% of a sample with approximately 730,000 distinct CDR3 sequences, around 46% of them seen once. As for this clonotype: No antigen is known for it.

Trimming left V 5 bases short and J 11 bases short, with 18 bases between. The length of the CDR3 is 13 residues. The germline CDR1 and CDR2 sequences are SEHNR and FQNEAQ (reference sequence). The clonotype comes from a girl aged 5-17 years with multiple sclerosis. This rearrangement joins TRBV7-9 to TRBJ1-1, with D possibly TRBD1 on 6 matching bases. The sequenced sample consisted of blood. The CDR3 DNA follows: TGTGCCAGCAGCCGAGAGGGGGTCCCAGGGGCTTTCTTT. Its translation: CASSREGVPGAFF.